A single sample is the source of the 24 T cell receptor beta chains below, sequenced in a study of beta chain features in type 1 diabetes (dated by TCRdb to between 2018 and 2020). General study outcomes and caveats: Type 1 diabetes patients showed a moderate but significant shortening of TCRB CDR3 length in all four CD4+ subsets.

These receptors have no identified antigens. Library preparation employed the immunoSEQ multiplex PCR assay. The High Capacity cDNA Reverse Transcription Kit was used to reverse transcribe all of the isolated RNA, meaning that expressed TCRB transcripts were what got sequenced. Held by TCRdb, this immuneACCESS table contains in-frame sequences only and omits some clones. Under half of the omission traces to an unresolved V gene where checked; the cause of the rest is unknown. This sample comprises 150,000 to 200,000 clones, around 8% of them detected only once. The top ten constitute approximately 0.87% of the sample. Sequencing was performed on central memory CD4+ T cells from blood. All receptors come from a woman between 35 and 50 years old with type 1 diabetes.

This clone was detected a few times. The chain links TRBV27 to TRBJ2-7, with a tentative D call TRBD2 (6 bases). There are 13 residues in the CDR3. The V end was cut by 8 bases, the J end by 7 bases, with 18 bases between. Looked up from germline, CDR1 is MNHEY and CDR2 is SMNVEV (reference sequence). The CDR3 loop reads CASGGIAFGEQYF. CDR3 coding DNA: TGTGCCAGCGGAGGGATCGCCTTCGGGGAGCAGTACTTC.

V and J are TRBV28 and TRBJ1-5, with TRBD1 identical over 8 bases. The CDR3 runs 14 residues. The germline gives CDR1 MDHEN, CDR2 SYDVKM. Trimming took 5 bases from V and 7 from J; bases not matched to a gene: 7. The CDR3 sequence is CASSTQGAEQPQHF. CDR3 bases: TGTGCCAGCAGTACTCAGGGGGCTGAGCAGCCCCAGCATTTT.

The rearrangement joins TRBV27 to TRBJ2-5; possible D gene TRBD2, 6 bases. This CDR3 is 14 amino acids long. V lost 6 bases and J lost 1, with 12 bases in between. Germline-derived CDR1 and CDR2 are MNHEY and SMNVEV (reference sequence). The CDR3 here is CASRRRETQETQYF. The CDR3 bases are TGTGCCAGCAGGAGGAGGGAGACCCAAGAGACCCAGTACTTC.

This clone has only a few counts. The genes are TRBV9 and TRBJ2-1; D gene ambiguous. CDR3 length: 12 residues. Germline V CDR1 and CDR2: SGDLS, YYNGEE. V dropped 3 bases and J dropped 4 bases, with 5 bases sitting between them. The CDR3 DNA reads TGTGCCAGCAGCGCAACTTACAATGAGCAGTTCTTC. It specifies CASSATYNEQFF.

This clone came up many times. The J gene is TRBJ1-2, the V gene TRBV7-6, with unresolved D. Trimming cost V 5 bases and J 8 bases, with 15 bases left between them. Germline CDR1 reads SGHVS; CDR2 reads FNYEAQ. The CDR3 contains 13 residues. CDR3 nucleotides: TGTGCCAGCAGCGGAAATGGACGGGAGGGCTACACCTTC. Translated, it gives CASSGNGREGYTF.

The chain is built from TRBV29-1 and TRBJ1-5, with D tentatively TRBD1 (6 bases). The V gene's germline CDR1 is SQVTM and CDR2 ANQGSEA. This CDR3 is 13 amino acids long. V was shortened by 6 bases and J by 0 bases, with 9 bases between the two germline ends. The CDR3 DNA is TGCAGCGTACAGGGTTATAGCAATCAGCCCCAGCATTTT. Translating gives CSVQGYSNQPQHF.

CDR3 residues: CASSSRDSVRYEQYF. CDR3 in DNA: TGTGCCAGCAGCTCCCGGGACAGTGTTCGATACGAGCAGTACTTC. The chain combines TRBV7-9 with TRBJ2-7, with TRBD1 matching 7 bases. The germline V gene has CDR1 SEHNR and CDR2 FQNEAQ (reference sequence). The CDR3 consists of 15 residues. With 4 bases clipped from V and 4 bases from J, the junction kept 10 bases outside the gene matches.

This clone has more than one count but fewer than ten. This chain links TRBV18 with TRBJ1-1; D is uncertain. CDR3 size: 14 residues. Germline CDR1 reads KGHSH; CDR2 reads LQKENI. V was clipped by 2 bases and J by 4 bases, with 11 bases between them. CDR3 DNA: TGTGCCAGCTCACCAGAGGGAGGGTTCACTGAAGCTTTCTTT. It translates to CASSPEGGFTEAFF. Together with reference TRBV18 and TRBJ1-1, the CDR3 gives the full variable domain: NAGVMQNPRHLVRRRGQEARLRCSPMKGHSHVYWYRQLPEEGLKFMVYLQKENIIDESGMPKERFSAEFPKEGPSILRIQQVVRGDSAAYFCASSPEGGFTEAFFGQGTRLTVV.

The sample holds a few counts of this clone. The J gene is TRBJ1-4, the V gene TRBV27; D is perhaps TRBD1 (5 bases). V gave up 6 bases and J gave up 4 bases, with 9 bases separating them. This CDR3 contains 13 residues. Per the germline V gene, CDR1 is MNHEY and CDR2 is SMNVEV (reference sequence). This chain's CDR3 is CASSRQHNEKLFF. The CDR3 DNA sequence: TGTGCCAGCAGCCGACAGCATAATGAAAAACTGTTTTTT. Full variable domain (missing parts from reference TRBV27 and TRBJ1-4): EAQVTQNPRYLITVTGKKLTVTCSQNMNHEYMSWYRQDPGLGLRQIYYSMNVEVTDKGDVPEGYKVSRKEKRNFPLILESPSPNQTSLYFCASSRQHNEKLFFGSGTQLSVL.

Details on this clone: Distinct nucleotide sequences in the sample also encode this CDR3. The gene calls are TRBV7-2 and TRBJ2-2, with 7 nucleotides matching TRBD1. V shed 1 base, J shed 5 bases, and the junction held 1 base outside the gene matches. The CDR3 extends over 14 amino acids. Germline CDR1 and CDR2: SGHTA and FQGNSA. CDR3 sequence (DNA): TGTGCCAGCAGCTTAGACAGGGGTACCGGGGAGCTGTTTTTT. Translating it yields CASSLDRGTGELFF.

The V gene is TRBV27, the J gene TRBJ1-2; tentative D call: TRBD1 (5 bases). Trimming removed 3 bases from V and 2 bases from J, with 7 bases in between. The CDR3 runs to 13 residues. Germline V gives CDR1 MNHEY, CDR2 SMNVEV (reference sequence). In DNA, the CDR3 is TGTGCCAGCAGTTTCGACAGCAACTATGGCTACACCTTC. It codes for CASSFDSNYGYTF.

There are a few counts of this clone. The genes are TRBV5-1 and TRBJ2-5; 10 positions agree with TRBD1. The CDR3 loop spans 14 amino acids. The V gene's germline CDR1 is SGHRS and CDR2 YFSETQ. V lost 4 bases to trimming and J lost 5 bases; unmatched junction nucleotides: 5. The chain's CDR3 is CASSRQGAGETQYF. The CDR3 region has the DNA TGCGCCAGCAGCCGACAGGGGGCCGGGGAGACCCAGTACTTC.

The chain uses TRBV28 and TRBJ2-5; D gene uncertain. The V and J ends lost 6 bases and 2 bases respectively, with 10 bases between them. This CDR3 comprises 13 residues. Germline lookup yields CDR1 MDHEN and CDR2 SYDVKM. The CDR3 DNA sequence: TGTGCCAGCAGGCCCCCGGTACAAGAGACCCAGTACTTC. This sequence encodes CASRPPVQETQYF.

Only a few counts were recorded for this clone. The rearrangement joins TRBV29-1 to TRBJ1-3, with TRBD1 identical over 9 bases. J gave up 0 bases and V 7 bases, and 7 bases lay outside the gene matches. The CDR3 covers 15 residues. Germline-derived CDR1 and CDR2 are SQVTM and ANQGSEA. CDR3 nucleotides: TGCAGCGCTGGGACAGGGCCTAGCTCTGGAAACACCATATATTTT. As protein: CSAGTGPSSGNTIYF.

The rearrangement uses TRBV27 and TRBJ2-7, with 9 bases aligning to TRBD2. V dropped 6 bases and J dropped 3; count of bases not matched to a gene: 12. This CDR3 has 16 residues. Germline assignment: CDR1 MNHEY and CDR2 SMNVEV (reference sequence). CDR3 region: CASSRKGGRALYEQYF. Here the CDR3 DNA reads TGTGCCAGCAGCCGAAAGGGCGGGAGGGCCCTCTACGAGCAGTACTTC.

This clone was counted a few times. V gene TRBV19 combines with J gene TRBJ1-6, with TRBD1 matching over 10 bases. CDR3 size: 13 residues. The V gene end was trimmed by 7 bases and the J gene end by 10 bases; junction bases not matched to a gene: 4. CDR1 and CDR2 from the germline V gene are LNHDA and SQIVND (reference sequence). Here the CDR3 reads CASNRDRGSPLHF. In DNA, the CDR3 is TGTGCCAGTAATCGGGACAGGGGCTCACCCCTCCACTTT.

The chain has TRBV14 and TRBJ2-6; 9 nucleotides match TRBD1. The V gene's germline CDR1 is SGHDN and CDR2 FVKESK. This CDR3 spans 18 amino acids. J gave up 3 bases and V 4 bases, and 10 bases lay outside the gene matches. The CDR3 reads CASSPIRGQGIGANVLTF. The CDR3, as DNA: TGTGCCAGCAGCCCAATCCGGGGACAGGGTATTGGGGCCAACGTCCTGACTTTC.

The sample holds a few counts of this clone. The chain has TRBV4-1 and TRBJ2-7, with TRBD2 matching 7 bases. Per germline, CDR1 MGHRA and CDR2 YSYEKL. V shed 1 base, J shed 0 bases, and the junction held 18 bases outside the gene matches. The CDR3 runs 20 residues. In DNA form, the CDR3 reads TGCGCCAGCAGCCAAGGGGTGTGGCAGGGCTTCGGCGGGAGCTCCTACGAGCAGTACTTC. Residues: CASSQGVWQGFGGSSYEQYF.

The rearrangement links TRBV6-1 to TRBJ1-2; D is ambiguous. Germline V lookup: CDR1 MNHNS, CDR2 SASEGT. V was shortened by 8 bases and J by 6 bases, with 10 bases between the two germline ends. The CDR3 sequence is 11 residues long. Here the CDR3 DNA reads TGTGCCAGCGGGAAGAGGGATGGCTACACCTTC. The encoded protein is CASGKRDGYTF.

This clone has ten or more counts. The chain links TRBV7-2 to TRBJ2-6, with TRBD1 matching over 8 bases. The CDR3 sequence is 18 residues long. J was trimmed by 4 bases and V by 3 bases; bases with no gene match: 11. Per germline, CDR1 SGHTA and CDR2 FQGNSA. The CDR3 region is CASSFRPTGVEGANVLTF. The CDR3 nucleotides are TGTGCCAGCAGCTTTAGGCCGACAGGGGTTGAGGGGGCCAACGTCCTGACTTTC.

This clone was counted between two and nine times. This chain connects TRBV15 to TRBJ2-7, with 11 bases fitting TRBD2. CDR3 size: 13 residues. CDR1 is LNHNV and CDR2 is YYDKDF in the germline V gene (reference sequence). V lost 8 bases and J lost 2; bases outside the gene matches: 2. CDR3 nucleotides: TGTGCCACCGGGACTAGCGGAACCTACGAGCAGTACTTC. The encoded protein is CATGTSGTYEQYF.

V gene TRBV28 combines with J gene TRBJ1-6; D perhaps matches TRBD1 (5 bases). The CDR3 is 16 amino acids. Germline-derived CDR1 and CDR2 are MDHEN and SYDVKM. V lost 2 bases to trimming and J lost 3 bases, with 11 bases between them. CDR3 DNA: TGTGCCAGCAGTTTAACTGGGGCGATCTATAATTCACCCCTCCACTTT. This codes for CASSLTGAIYNSPLHF.

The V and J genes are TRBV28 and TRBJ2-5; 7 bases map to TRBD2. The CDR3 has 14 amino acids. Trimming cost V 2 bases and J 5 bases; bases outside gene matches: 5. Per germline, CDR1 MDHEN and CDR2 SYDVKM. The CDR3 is CASSLGGGSETQYF. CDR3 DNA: TGTGCCAGCAGTTTAGGCGGGGGATCGGAGACCCAGTACTTC.

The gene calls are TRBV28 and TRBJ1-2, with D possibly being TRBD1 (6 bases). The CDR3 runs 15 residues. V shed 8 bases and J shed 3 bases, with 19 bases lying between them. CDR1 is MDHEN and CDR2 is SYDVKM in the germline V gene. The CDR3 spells CASSPGGAGDYGYTF. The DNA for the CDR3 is TGTGCCAGCTCCCCGGGGGGGGCCGGTGACTATGGCTACACCTTC.